This TCR beta chain emerged from a study of Ad26.COV2.S vaccination and SARS-CoV-2 variants. Looking at the study overall: Administration of Ad26.COV2.S was intramuscular, either once or twice 56 days apart.

The method was immunoSEQ multiplex PCR; TCRdb's version includes in-frame clones alone and lacks a portion of them. This sample has around 350,000 clones, with 70% to 90% found just once. Treatment of the sample: around 19 received Ad26.COV2.S at low or high dose, single or two shots; 5 received placebo; per-sample allocation not given. Samples came from day 63 after the first vaccine or placebo injection. CDR3 size: 13 residues. The V end was cut by 2 bases, the J end by 7 bases, with 11 bases between. Germline V gives CDR1 SEHNR, CDR2 FQNEAQ (reference sequence). The clonotype originates from a person between 18 and 60 years old who received the Ad26.COV2.S COVID-19 vaccine or a placebo. The rearrangement links TRBV7-9 to TRBJ1-2, with D tentatively TRBD1 (6 bases). Sequencing used peripheral blood, obtained in a trial of Ad26.COV2.S vaccine versus placebo. CDR3 sequence: CASSLNGGGGYTF. DNA of the CDR3: TGTGCCAGCAGCTTAAATGGAGGGGGTGGCTACACCTTC.